The 4 T cell receptor beta chains listed next were all sequenced from one sample in a study of T cell responses to AZD1222 COVID-19 vaccine listed by TCRdb under 2021. Receptors were amplified or captured by the immunoSEQ multiplex PCR assay. TCRdb took this table from immuneACCESS and kept in-frame rearrangements with V and J called. Such tables lack part of the clones; where checked against another copy, unresolved V genes explain under half of the gap, and the rest is unexplained. Across this sample there are approximately 120,000 clones, with about 87% seen only once. The ten largest clones add up to 4% to 4.5% of the sample. The time point label for this specimen denotes: baseline before first vaccination. Here the sequenced sample was peripheral blood, taken on day 0 of AZD1222 vaccination. The receptors were gathered from an adult in good health.

This chain links TRBV4-1 with TRBJ1-3; D is possibly TRBD1 (5 bases). The CDR3 is 16 amino acids. Germline V CDR1 and CDR2: MGHRA, YSYEKL. V lost 4 bases to trimming and J lost 0 bases, with 13 bases between them. This CDR3 reads CASSPPGPFSGNTIYF. In DNA form, the CDR3 reads TGCGCCAGCAGCCCTCCGGGACCCTTCTCTGGAAACACCATATATTTT.

The chain joins TRBV6-4 to TRBJ2-1, with D tentatively TRBD2 (6 bases). The CDR3 totals 18 residues. From germline, CDR1 is MRHNA and CDR2 SNTAGT. V was trimmed by 5 bases and J by 0 bases, leaving 20 bases between them. The CDR3 DNA follows: TGTGCCAGCAGTCTCTCATTTATCGGGGGTGGCTCCTACAATGAGCAGTTCTTC. Its translation is CASSLSFIGGGSYNEQFF.

The chain combines TRBV7-2 with TRBJ1-1; D gene unclear. CDR3 length: 15 amino acids. Germline V gene data show CDR1 as SGHTA and CDR2 as FQGNSA. V shed 5 bases and J shed 1 base, with 14 bases lying between them. The CDR3 reads CASSLYSEGNTEAFF. Here the CDR3 DNA reads TGTGCCAGCAGCCTCTATAGCGAGGGGAACACTGAAGCTTTCTTT.

The rearrangement joins TRBV9 to TRBJ2-5; D is ambiguous. CDR1 is SGDLS, CDR2 YYNGEE, per germline. V dropped 0 bases and J dropped 2 bases, with 11 bases sitting between them. This CDR3 has 15 residues. CDR3 in amino acids: CASSVGLGKQETQYF. CDR3 sequence (DNA): TGTGCCAGCAGCGTAGGCCTGGGGAAACAAGAGACCCAGTACTTC.